The 11 T cell receptor beta chains reported below all come from one sample, sequenced in a study of CD8+ T cells in alopecia areata (dated by TCRdb to 2017 to 2018). Preparation of the library involved the immunoSEQ multiplex PCR assay. RNA was extracted from all samples and reverse transcribed into cDNA, which served as template for TCR sequencing. TCRdb limited this immuneACCESS table to in-frame rearrangements with V and J called. A share of clones is missing; checked studies link under half to unresolved V genes, and the rest is unexplained. This sample holds some 190,000 clones; 40% to 65% were observed only once. The ten biggest clones cover roughly 9.1% of the sample. The sample's treatment or condition label, in plain terms: oral pan-JAK inhibitor, 5-10 mg twice daily. The sample here was CD8+ T cells sorted from blood, taken at roughly week 52, from a patient treated with tofacitinib. The receptor source for this set is a human donor with alopecia areata.

This clone has a handful of counts. The chain combines TRBV14 with TRBJ2-2; 7 positions agree with TRBD1. The CDR3 sequence is 17 residues long. With V trimmed by 0 bases and J by 3 bases, 7 bases remained unmatched. CDR1 and CDR2 from the germline V gene are SGHDN and FVKESK. CDR3 nucleotide sequence: TGTGCCAGCAGCCAAGAACACGACAGGGTTTACACCGGGGAGCTGTTTTTT. Its protein product is CASSQEHDRVYTGELFF.

The chain links TRBV7-2 to TRBJ2-5; possible D gene TRBD2, 6 bases. Per the germline V gene, CDR1 is SGHTA and CDR2 is FQGNSA. Trimming removed 5 bases from V and 5 bases from J, with 9 bases in between. This CDR3 is 12 amino acids long. CDR3: CASSPSGETQYF. CDR3 DNA: TGTGCCAGCAGCCCGAGCGGGGAGACCCAGTACTTC.

V and J are TRBV15 and TRBJ2-7; 7 nucleotides line up with TRBD1. V was clipped by 5 bases and J by 0 bases; unmatched bases: 1. The CDR3 consists of 13 residues. Germline-derived CDR1 and CDR2 are LNHNV and YYDKDF (reference sequence). The CDR3 DNA follows: TGTGCCACCAGCGGGGACAGCTCCTACGAGCAGTACTTC. Its protein is CATSGDSSYEQYF.

This chain links TRBV12-5 with TRBJ2-3; D unresolved. Trimming pared 3 bases from V and 2 bases from J, leaving 15 bases between. Germline values: CDR1 LGHNT, CDR2 FRNRAP. The CDR3 spans 16 residues. The DNA of the CDR3 is TGTGCTAGTGGTTTCTTTCAAGGCGGTACCACAGATACGCAGTATTTT. Amino acids: CASGFFQGGTTDTQYF.

A few counts support this clone. The genes are TRBV29-1 and TRBJ1-5; D is unresolved. The V end lost 5 bases, the J end lost 1 base, and 9 bases lay between the germline ends. The germline V gene has CDR1 SQVTM and CDR2 ANQGSEA. The CDR3 extends over 13 amino acids. The CDR3 DNA reads TGCAGCGTTAGTTCAGAAAGCAATCAGCCCCAGCATTTT. Translation gives CSVSSESNQPQHF.

This clone has just a few counts. The J gene is TRBJ1-2, the V gene TRBV20-1; D remains unclear. CDR3 length: 11 amino acids. Germline CDR1 reads DFQATT; CDR2 reads SNEGSKA (reference sequence). The V and J ends lost 0 bases and 4 bases respectively, with 3 bases between them. CDR3 coding DNA: TGCAGTGCTAGAGAGCGCTATGGCTACACCTTC. Translated: CSARERYGYTF.

This clone was counted only a few times. The V gene is TRBV7-9, the J gene TRBJ2-3; D remains ambiguous. Germline V CDR1 and CDR2: SEHNR, FQNEAQ (reference sequence). Between the trimmed V and J ends, which lost 6 bases and 4 bases, there was a span of 8 bases. The CDR3 covers 12 residues. Written as DNA, the CDR3 is TGTGCCAGCAGTGTAGTGGCAGATACGCAGTATTTT. Encoded protein: CASSVVADTQYF.

V and J are TRBV29-1 and TRBJ2-7, with 7 bases fitting TRBD1. J gave up 2 bases and V 3 bases, and 1 base lay outside the gene matches. The length of the CDR3 is 12 residues. The germline V gene encodes CDR1 SQVTM and CDR2 ANQGSEA. CDR3 protein: CSVETGTYEQYF. For the CDR3, the DNA is TGCAGCGTTGAGACAGGGACCTACGAGCAGTACTTC.

This clone occurred once. The chain couples TRBV7-9 to TRBJ2-5, with D hard to call. Germline V lookup: CDR1 SEHNR, CDR2 FQNEAQ (reference sequence). The CDR3 extends over 14 amino acids. Trimming took off 7 bases at V and 3 bases at J, with 15 bases between the two ends. Here the CDR3 DNA reads TGTGCCAGCAACCACATTAGTCCCGAAGAGACCCAGTACTTC. It is translated as CASNHISPEETQYF.

The rearrangement joins TRBV18 to TRBJ1-6; weak D call: TRBD1 (6 bases). Deletions cut 2 bases from V and 8 bases from J, with 16 bases between. CDR1 and CDR2 from the germline V gene are KGHSH and LQKENI. CDR3 length equals 16 residues. In nucleotides, the CDR3 is TGTGCCAGCTCACCATCGAGGGGGACGTTAGATTCACCCCTCCACTTT. It codes for CASSPSRGTLDSPLHF.

The rearrangement links TRBV30 to TRBJ2-2; D not certain. The V and J ends lost 0 bases and 5 bases respectively, with 7 bases between them. This CDR3 region has 13 residues. Per germline, CDR1 GTSNPN and CDR2 SVGIG (reference sequence). The CDR3 sequence is CAWSVGQTGELFF. CDR3 nucleotides: TGTGCCTGGAGTGTGGGCCAGACCGGGGAGCTGTTTTTT.